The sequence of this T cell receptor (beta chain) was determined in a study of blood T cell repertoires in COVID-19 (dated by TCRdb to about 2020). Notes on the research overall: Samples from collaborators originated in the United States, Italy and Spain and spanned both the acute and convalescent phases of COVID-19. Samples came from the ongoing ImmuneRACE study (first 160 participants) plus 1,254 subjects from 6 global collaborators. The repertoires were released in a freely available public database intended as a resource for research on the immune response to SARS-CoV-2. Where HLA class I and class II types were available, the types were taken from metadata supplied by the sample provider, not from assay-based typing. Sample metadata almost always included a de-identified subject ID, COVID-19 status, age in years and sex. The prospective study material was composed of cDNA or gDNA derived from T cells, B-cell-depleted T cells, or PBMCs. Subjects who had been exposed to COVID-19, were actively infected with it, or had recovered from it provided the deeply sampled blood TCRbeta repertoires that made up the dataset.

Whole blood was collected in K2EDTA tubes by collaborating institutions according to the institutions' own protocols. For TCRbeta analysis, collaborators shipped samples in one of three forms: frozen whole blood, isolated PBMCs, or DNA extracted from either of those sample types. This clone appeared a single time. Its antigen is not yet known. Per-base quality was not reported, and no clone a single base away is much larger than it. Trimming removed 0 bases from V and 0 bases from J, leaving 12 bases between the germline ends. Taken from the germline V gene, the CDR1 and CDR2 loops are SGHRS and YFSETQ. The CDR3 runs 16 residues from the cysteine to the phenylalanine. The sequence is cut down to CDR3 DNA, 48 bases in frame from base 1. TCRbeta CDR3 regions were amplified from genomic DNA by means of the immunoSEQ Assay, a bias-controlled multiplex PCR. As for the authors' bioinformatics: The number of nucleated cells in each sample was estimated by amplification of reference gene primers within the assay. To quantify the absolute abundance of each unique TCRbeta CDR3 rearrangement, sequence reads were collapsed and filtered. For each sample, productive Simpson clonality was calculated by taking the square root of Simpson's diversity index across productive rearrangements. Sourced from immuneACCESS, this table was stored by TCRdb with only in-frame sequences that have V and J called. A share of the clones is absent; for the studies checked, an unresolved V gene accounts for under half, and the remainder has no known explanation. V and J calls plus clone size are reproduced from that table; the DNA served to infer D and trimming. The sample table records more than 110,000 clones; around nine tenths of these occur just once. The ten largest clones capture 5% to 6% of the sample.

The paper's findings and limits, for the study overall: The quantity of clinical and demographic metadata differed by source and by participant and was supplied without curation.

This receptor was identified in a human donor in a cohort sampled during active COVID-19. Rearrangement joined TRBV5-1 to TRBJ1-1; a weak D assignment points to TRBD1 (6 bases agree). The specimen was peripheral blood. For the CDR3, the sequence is CASSLGQGQLNTEAFF. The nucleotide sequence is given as TGCGCCAGCAGCTTGGGACAAGGACAGCTGAACACTGAAGCTTTCTTT. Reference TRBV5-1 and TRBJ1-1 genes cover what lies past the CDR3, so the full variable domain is KAGVTQTPRYLIKTRGQQVTLSCSPISGHRSVSWYQQTPGQGLQFLFEYFSETQRNKGNFPGRFSGRQFSNSRSEMNVSTLELGDSALYLCASSLGQGQLNTEAFFGQGTRLTVV.